This entry concerns a single T cell receptor (beta chain). Its antigen is still unknown. The data are from a study of CD8+CD57+ T cells in acquired aplastic anemia. The overall study: DNA per sorted CD4+ or CD8+ sample ranged roughly 0.19 to 27.4 ug, averaging 3.2 ug. There were roughly 10 million reads, on average, for CD4+ cells from healthy donors. General study findings and limits: CD8+ Simpson's diversity in patients was not significantly different from that in controls. Some 30 shared CD8+ CDR3s appeared highly expressed within patients' immunodominant clones.

The CDR3 has 15 amino acids. V lost 0 bases, J lost 2 bases, and 10 bases lay in between. Per the germline V gene, CDR1 is SGHVS and CDR2 is FNYEAQ. Both TCR beta VDJ combination and CDR3 sequence profiling were carried out. Genomic DNA was the template for this profiling. One entry per CDR3 protein, called by TCRdb with MiXCR from the reads. Among 400,000 to 450,000 distinct CDR3 sequences listed, around 68% were seen once. Sequences were obtained from sorted CD4+, CD8+, or CD8+CD57+ T cells (not recorded which) from PBMCs. This clonotype was sampled from a human donor in good health, serving as a control. The chain has TRBV7-6 and TRBJ1-2, with D uncertain. As DNA, the CDR3 is TGTGCCAGCAGCTTAGCGATCGGAGGGAACTATGGCTACACCTTC. It translates to CASSLAIGGNYGYTF.